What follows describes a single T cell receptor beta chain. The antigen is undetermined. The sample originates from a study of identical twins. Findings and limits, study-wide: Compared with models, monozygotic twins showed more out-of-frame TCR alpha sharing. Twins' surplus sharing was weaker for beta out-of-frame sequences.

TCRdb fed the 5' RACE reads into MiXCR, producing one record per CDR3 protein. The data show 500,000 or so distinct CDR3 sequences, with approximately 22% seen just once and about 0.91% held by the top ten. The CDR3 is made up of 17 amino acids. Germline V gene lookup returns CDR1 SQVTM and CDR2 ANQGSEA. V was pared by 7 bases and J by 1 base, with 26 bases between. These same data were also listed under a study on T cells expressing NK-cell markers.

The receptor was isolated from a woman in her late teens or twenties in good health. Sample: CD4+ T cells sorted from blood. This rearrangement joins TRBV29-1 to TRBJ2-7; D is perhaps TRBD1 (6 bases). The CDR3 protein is CSGTRPRTGTLSYEQYF. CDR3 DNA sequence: TGCAGCGGGACCCGGCCTCGAACGGGGACACTTTCCTACGAGCAGTACTTC.